A single sample is the source of the 20 T cell receptor beta chains below, sequenced in a study of metastatic and nonmetastatic thyroid tumors. TCRdb re-called the PCR reads through MiXCR. The sample records around 20,000 clones, approximately 20% being singletons. No patient had received any treatment before thyroid surgery. The sample taken for sequencing was tumor tissue. The receptors stem from a female donor with papillary thyroid cancer or a benign thyroid nodule (not recorded which). Some clones in this sample may be carry-over from other donors' samples.

This clone has only a few counts. The genes are TRBV28 and TRBJ1-5, with 8 bases that match TRBD1. With V trimmed by 6 bases and J by 6 bases, 7 bases remained unmatched. Germline-derived CDR1 and CDR2 are MDHEN and SYDVKM. The CDR3 consists of 14 residues. The DNA for the CDR3 is TGTGCCAGCAGAGCAGGACAGGGCACTCAGCCCCAGCATTTT. It specifies CASRAGQGTQPQHF.

J is TRBJ2-7 and V is TRBV30; D ambiguous. Germline CDR1 and CDR2: GTSNPN and SVGIG (reference sequence). CDR3 length equals 13 residues. With 3 bases removed from V and 2 bases from J, the gap between germline ends came to 11 bases. Written as DNA, the CDR3 is TGTGCCTGGAGGGCCAAATACGCCTACGAGCAGTACTTC. Residues: CAWRAKYAYEQYF.

This clone was picked up many times. This chain uses TRBV20-1 with TRBJ2-7, with a tentative D call TRBD1 (6 bases). The V gene lost 4 bases and the J gene lost 5 bases, with 15 bases spanning the gap. The CDR3 has 13 amino acids. Germline V gene lookup returns CDR1 DFQATT and CDR2 SNEGSKA (reference sequence). Written as DNA, the CDR3 is TGCAGTGCTACCCGGACAGAGAGGAACGAGCAGTACTTC. Its protein is CSATRTERNEQYF.

There are many counts of this clone. The chain links TRBV5-1 to TRBJ2-7, with 9 positions matching TRBD1. V shed 2 bases and J 2 bases; nucleotides not matched to a gene: 8. Germline assignment: CDR1 SGHRS and CDR2 YFSETQ. CDR3 length: 16 residues. CDR3 sequence reads: CASSFGGQGVPYEQYF. CDR3 DNA: TGCGCCAGCAGCTTCGGGGGACAGGGTGTACCCTACGAGCAGTACTTC.

This clone appeared many times. The J gene is TRBJ2-7, the V gene TRBV3-1; TRBD2 agrees at 8 bases. V shed 2 bases, J shed 2 bases, and the junction held 2 bases outside the gene matches. The CDR3 extends over 14 amino acids. Germline values: CDR1 LGHDT, CDR2 YNNKEL (reference sequence). CDR3 protein: CASSQTAGAYEQYF. The CDR3 DNA sequence: TGTGCCAGCAGCCAAACAGCGGGGGCCTACGAGCAGTACTTC.

There are a few counts of this clone. V is TRBV12-3 or TRBV12-4 and J is TRBJ2-2, with TRBD2 identical over 9 bases. The CDR3 consists of 15 residues. V dropped 6 bases and J dropped 6; count of bases not matched to a gene: 8. The CDR3 region is CASSPLSGRSGELFF. For the CDR3, the DNA is TGTGCCAGCAGCCCCCTCAGCGGGAGGTCCGGGGAGCTGTTTTTT.

This clone came up many times. The chain carries TRBV2 and TRBJ2-7, with 8 bases that match TRBD1. The CDR3 has 19 amino acids. Per germline, CDR1 SNHLY and CDR2 FYNNEI. Trimming removed 8 bases from V and 0 bases from J; junction bases left unmatched: 21. The CDR3 sequence: CASGIAQVPGDRSSYEQYF. The CDR3 DNA follows: TGTGCCAGCGGGATAGCACAGGTTCCCGGGGACAGGAGCTCCTACGAGCAGTACTTC.

CDR3 amino acids: CASSDVAGHYGYTF. CDR3 DNA sequence: TGTGCCAGCAGTGACGTTGCGGGTCATTATGGCTACACCTTC. This rearrangement joins TRBV6-1 to TRBJ1-2; D remains ambiguous. Deletions cut 3 bases from V and 5 bases from J, with 13 bases between. From germline, CDR1 is MNHNS and CDR2 SASEGT. There are 14 residues in the CDR3.

V usage is TRBV7-9 and J usage is TRBJ2-3, with TRBD1 identical over 7 bases. V was clipped by 10 bases and J by 4 bases; unmatched bases: 8. This CDR3 is built from 13 residues. The germline gives CDR1 SEHNR, CDR2 FQNEAQ (reference sequence). As DNA, the CDR3 is TGTGCCACCGGGGACAGTGTATCAGATACGCAGTATTTT. Its protein is CATGDSVSDTQYF. The full variable domain, rest sourced from reference TRBV7-9 and TRBJ2-3, is DTGVSQNPRHKITKRGQNVTFRCDPISEHNRLYWYRQTLGQGPEFLTYFQNEAQLEKSRLLSDRFSAERPKGSFSTLEIQRTEQGDSAMYLCATGDSVSDTQYFGPGTRLTVL.

This clone was seen a single time. The germline gene is not matched at one end of the junction; a read error may be the cause. The chain links TRBV30 to TRBJ1-5, with D possibly being TRBD1 (5 bases). Germline CDR1 and CDR2: GTSNPN and SVGIG (reference sequence). The CDR3 consists of 13 residues. DNA of the CDR3: TGTGCTTGGAGTATGGAGGGGTCCCAGCCCCAGCATTTT. Translation gives CAWSMEGSQPQHF.

The J gene is TRBJ2-7, the V gene TRBV20-1; maybe TRBD2 (5 bases). From germline, CDR1 is DFQATT and CDR2 SNEGSKA (reference sequence). This CDR3 is 11 amino acids long. Trimming stripped 4 bases from V and 11 bases from J, with 15 bases between. CDR3 amino acids: CSAKGLTGKYF. The CDR3 DNA reads TGCAGTGCTAAAGGACTGACTGGAAAGTACTTC.

This clone ranks as medium-sized. The chain is built from TRBV20-1 and TRBJ1-1, with D uncertain. This CDR3 has 14 amino acids. Per germline, CDR1 DFQATT and CDR2 SNEGSKA (reference sequence). The V gene lost 1 base and the J gene lost 3 bases, with 12 bases spanning the gap. Here the CDR3 reads CSARGGPRDTEAFF. CDR3 DNA: TGCAGTGCTAGAGGCGGACCGAGGGACACTGAAGCTTTCTTT.

The chain carries TRBV30 and TRBJ2-2; the D gene is possibly TRBD2 (6 bases). Deletions cut 1 base from V and 0 bases from J, with 9 bases between. The CDR3 is 15 amino acids. In germline, CDR1 is GTSNPN, CDR2 SVGIG (reference sequence). The CDR3 is CAWSGGTANTGELFF. The CDR3 nucleotides read TGTGCCTGGAGTGGCGGGACGGCGAACACCGGGGAGCTGTTTTTT. The full variable domain, in which reference TRBV30 and TRBJ2-2 provide the parts outside the CDR3, is SQTIHQWPATLVQPVGSPLSLECTVEGTSNPNLYWYRQAAGRGLQLLFYSVGIGQISSEVPQNLSASRPQDRQFILSSKKLLLSDSGFYLCAWSGGTANTGELFFGEGSRLTVL.

This clone was counted at least ten times. The chain uses TRBV20-1 and TRBJ2-5; 12 bases are a match to TRBD2. V lost 3 bases, J lost 2 bases, and 4 bases stayed unmatched. CDR1 is DFQATT and CDR2 is SNEGSKA in the germline V gene (reference sequence). This CDR3 spans 15 amino acids. The CDR3 region is CSARTSGSGQETQYF. Here the CDR3 DNA reads TGCAGTGCTAGGACTAGCGGGAGCGGTCAAGAGACCCAGTACTTC.

This clone was detected only a few times. At one end the junction does not follow the germline gene, possibly because of a read error. The sample has other DNA sequences that encode this CDR3 too. CDR3 bases: TGTGCCAGCAGACCAGCGGGAGGGCCGAGAGCCGGTGAGCTGTTCTTT. It is translated as CASRPAGGPRAGELFF. The chain couples TRBV28 to TRBJ2-2; 10 nucleotides align to TRBD2. The CDR3 is 16 residues long. CDR1 and CDR2 (germline): MDHEN, SYDVKM.

The chain links TRBV29-1 to TRBJ2-1, with D possibly matching TRBD2 (5 bases). This CDR3 spans 13 amino acids. Germline V gene sequence: CDR1 SQVTM, CDR2 ANQGSEA. Trimming pared 5 bases from V and 5 bases from J, leaving 13 bases between. CDR3 bases: TGCAGCGTTTCCGGCCGGGGAAACAATGAGCAGTTCTTC. Its protein is CSVSGRGNNEQFF.

In its sample, this clone was seen many times. This chain joins TRBV6-1 and TRBJ1-4; D might be TRBD1 (5 bases). V was clipped by 5 bases and J by 0 bases, with 10 bases between them. Germline CDR1 is MNHNS and CDR2 is SASEGT. This CDR3 is built from 15 residues. The CDR3 reads CASSQGGATNEKLFF. Here the CDR3 DNA reads TGTGCCAGCAGTCAGGGCGGTGCAACTAATGAAAAACTGTTTTTT.

This clone has at least ten counts. The chain links TRBV5-1 to TRBJ1-1; D unresolved. Trimming removed 4 bases from V and 0 bases from J, with 13 bases in between. Germline values: CDR1 SGHRS, CDR2 YFSETQ. The CDR3 covers 15 residues. The CDR3 nucleotides read TGCGCCAGCAGCGACGGAGCAGTTATGAACACTGAAGCTTTCTTT. Amino acid sequence: CASSDGAVMNTEAFF.

This clone is large within its sample. The sample carries other DNA sequences with the same CDR3. CDR3 DNA: TGTGCCAGCAGTGAGACGGGGTCTAGCACAGATACGCAGTATTTT. Translation: CASSETGSSTDTQYF. The V and J genes are TRBV2 and TRBJ2-3; possible D gene TRBD2, 5 bases. The CDR3 contains 15 residues. Germline values: CDR1 SNHLY, CDR2 FYNNEI. V was pared by 3 bases and J by 0 bases, with 10 bases between. Looking up the rest from reference TRBV2 and TRBJ2-3 gives the full variable domain: EPEVTQTPSHQVTQMGQEVILRCVPISNHLYFYWYRQILGQKVEFLVSFYNNEISEKSEIFDDQFSVERPDGSNFTLKIRSTKLEDSAMYFCASSETGSSTDTQYFGPGTRLTVL.

This clone was recorded many times. The V call is TRBV28, the J call TRBJ1-1; D is unresolved. V dropped 3 bases and J dropped 0 bases, with 8 bases sitting between them. The CDR3 is 14 amino acids. CDR1 is MDHEN, CDR2 SYDVKM, per germline. The DNA of the CDR3 is TGTGCCAGCAGTTTCGGACGGATGAACACTGAAGCTTTCTTT. The encoded protein is CASSFGRMNTEAFF.